The clone carrying this TCR beta chain appeared a few times. Its matching antigen is unknown. The V and J ends lost 5 bases and 8 bases respectively, with 10 bases between them. The CDR3 loop spans 13 amino acids. Per germline, CDR1 LNHDA and CDR2 SQIVND (reference sequence). The sample originates from a study of beta chain features in type 1 diabetes. Points from the study as a whole: TCRB CDR3s were moderately but significantly shorter in Type 1 diabetes patients in all four CD4+ subsets.

TCRB transcripts that were expressed got sequenced, as all of the isolated RNA had been reverse transcribed. Sequenced by immunoSEQ multiplex PCR; TCRdb stores in-frame clones only, minus some. The data hold around 250,000 clones, with roughly 22% observed a single time. The sample taken for sequencing was naive CD4+ T cells from blood. The source of this sequence is a woman in her thirties or forties with type 1 diabetes. The chain couples TRBV19 to TRBJ1-6; no firm D call. DNA for the CDR3: TGTGCCAGTAGTCCACAGAGGGATTCACCCCTCCACTTT. It encodes CASSPQRDSPLHF.